This T cell receptor beta chain was identified in a study of cytomegalovirus exposure and HLA in healthy donors listed by TCRdb under 2017. Some background on the complete study: According to an earlier analysis of 550 to 750 of the donors, some 180 million T cells yielded 117 million unique TCR beta sequences and approximately 300 Gb of sequence data. To predict cytomegalovirus infection status, the study brought together high-throughput TCR immunosequencing, statistical association of individual TCRs with disease status, and machine learning. The study used immunosequencing to profile the T cell repertoires of 600 to 850 subjects and linked those repertoires to cytomegalovirus serostatus. Every discovery cohort repertoire had been produced on one sequencing platform. HLA typing covered class I and class II loci at four-digit resolution. In a later analysis, previously published TCR beta repertoires from 600 to 850 donors were re-analyzed and high-resolution HLA genotyping was added so that TCR occurrence patterns could be studied. The genetic ancestry cluster associated with self-reported Caucasian donors included approximately 85% of the roughly 400 genotyped donors. The study was designed to test whether signatures of past pathogen exposure could be identified by cataloging public T cell receptors. The later analysis used no new phenotypic data to find candidate immune exposures, relying instead on TCR beta sequences and their occurrence across donors. Among roughly 370 genotyped donors of the cohort, an average of roughly 240,000 unique TCR beta nucleotide sequences were sequenced per donor, roughly 18% of them non-productive. An early release that covered roughly 600 HLA-typed donors contained approximately 300 gigabases of sequencing data and roughly 84 million unique TCR sequences. Typing coverage differed by locus: A, B, C, DRB1 and DQB1 were typed in roughly 620-630 donors, DQA1 in 500 to 550, DPA1 in over 600, and DPB1 in around 440. An earlier analysis of around 580 of the donors used high-throughput TCR beta sequencing to judge whether each TCR beta V gene segment behaved as functional or pseudogenic. A later genetic analysis used genome-wide SNP genotypes for about 60% of the roughly 670 donors, treating that subset as a discovery cohort. Donor age, sex, ethnicity and CMV serostatus were compiled alongside the repertoire data. Along with the approximately 700-subject first cohort, a separate validation cohort of over a hundred different subjects was used. Four to six DR-DQ haplotypes were handled as single units for association and clustering because linkage in the cohort was strong.

CDR1 and CDR2, looked up from the germline V gene, are SNHLY and FYNNEI. From the cysteine up to the phenylalanine, the CDR3 has a length of 14 residues. The retained sequence is limited to the CDR3, 42 bases, with the frame set at the first base. V loses 11 bases of germline sequence and J loses 1 base, and the interval between the two ends is 17 bases. The cohort comprised hundreds of healthy bone marrow donors. At the time of sampling, every cohort member was nominally healthy, though immune exposures that went unrecorded were likely present. The donor was CMV seronegative and was included in the group of a few hundred seronegative cohort members. Each donor provided a peripheral blood sample, and peripheral blood mononuclear cells were used for TCR beta sequencing. Genomic DNA was extracted from the blood cell samples with the Qiagen DNeasy Blood Extraction Kit. Study-wide conclusions, independent of this receptor: HLA typing was unavailable for some donors at each locus, so association tests used only the typed subset. Because counts were too low, more than 15 rarely observed V segments, including chromosome 9 orphons, were excluded from the earlier analysis of 587 of the donors. A few of the identified cytomegalovirus-associated TCR beta chains were confirmed in vitro to be specific for cytomegalovirus antigens. At a false discovery rate of 0.05, a later analysis linked 16,951 TCR beta sequences to specific HLA alleles. The cohort was sequenced for TCR beta chains only, and without alpha or paired-chain data the features that could be detected were limited. An earlier analysis of approximately 530 of the donors showed that most TCR beta V segments appeared in productive rearrangements either about 90% or about 30% of the time, which broadly matched IMGT annotations. The 87-base-pair reads could not distinguish some IMGT-functional V segments, including TRBV6-2 and TRBV6-3, so those segments were excluded. A later analysis reported that several top co-occurrence clusters appeared linked to parvovirus B19, influenza, CMV and Epstein-Barr virus. The authors suggested that the approach could potentially be generalized to other disease states and immunological phenotypes. A group of highly shared sequence variants was considered likely to be a technical artifact of the sequencing pipeline. When HLA alleles, especially DR and DQ, strongly co-occurred, TCR associations were difficult to assign to individual alleles. A later analysis found that HLA-associated TCR beta chains were more clonally expanded and had lower generation probabilities than equally common non-associated chains. Cytomegalovirus status was reported to be diagnosed by the classifier with high specificity and sensitivity in both the original and validation cohorts. A later genetic analysis reported fewer N-insertions in productive TCRs among donors in an Asian-associated ancestry cluster than the roughly 620-donor mean. Presence/absence analyses assumed roughly uniform sequencing depth across donors, an assumption that may not hold. The study listed around 160 TCR beta chains as associated with cytomegalovirus. A further reported finding was that TCR beta sequences accurately predicted the HLA-A and HLA-B alleles for most subjects in the first cohort. Correlated functional status among segregating V segments might be attributable to linkage disequilibrium, but an unknown experimental factor could not be ruled out. A later analysis found that most CMV-associated TCR beta chains appeared HLA-restricted, with HLA associations seemingly driven largely by CMV exposure. CMV serostatus was the only immune exposure information available for the cohort. While some public TCRs were present in many individuals, most TCR sequences turned up only very rarely across donors. V-gene and J-gene trimming of TCR beta chains was associated with a missense DCLRE1C variant in a later genetic analysis, and the association was replicated in an independent cohort. According to a later analysis, TCR association rates differed among HLA loci, with DRB1 alleles showing the most associated TCRs and HLA-C alleles showing the fewest.

Library method: the immunoSEQ multiplex PCR assay. For the multiplex PCR, a mixture combining 60 forward primers for TCR Vbeta segments and 13 reverse primers for TCR Jbeta segments was used. The CDR3 region of rearranged TCR beta genes was amplified from genomic DNA with a multiplex PCR assay. The amplified TCR beta libraries were sequenced on the Illumina HiSeq System as 87-base-pair reads. The study's own analysis went as follows. In a later analysis, tens of millions of unique TCR beta chains were counted across the 650 to 750 repertoires, and roughly 10 million of these chains were shared by at least two donors. To remove PCR and sequencing errors, raw reads were error-corrected and collapsed into unique sequences using a nearest-neighbor algorithm that merged closely related sequences. CDR3 sequences were aligned to IMGT reference sequences to assign V, D and J gene segments. For a sequence to be retained, at least a six-nucleotide match to both a V gene segment and a J gene segment was required. A rearrangement was called productive if the CDR3 had no stop codons and remained in frame with V and J, and every other rearrangement was called non-productive. Following IMGT convention, CDR3 was defined as the stretch from the second conserved V-encoded cysteine up to the conserved J-encoded phenylalanine. In an earlier analysis of around 570 of the donors, sequences lacking an unambiguous match to a single V gene segment were excluded. An earlier analysis of 550 to 650 of the donors classified V segments as functional when productive rearrangements were above 56.7% and as segregating when the standard deviation between donors was above 5%. A statistical classification framework was built for diagnosing cytomegalovirus status from the catalog of TCR beta chain sequences. In a later analysis, V and J genes were assigned by comparing TCR nucleotide sequences against IMGT/GENE-DB human TR gene sequences. A later analysis assigned CDR3 sequences and most-parsimonious VDJ recombination scenarios with the TCRdist pipeline. In a later analysis, each TCR beta chain was defined by its CDR3 amino acid sequence together with its V-gene family, and reads lacking a unique V-gene family were excluded. As a way to deal with suspected cross-contamination and a sequencing artifact, a later analysis dropped hundreds of nucleotide sequences that were highly shared and had low generation probability. A later analysis calculated a clonal expansion index for each public chain from normalized within-repertoire ranks of inferred template counts. In a later analysis, generation probabilities were computed with a VDJ recombination model fitted to out-of-frame rearrangements, and the resulting probabilities were checked against IGoR. Hypergeometric tests were used in a later analysis to score TCR-TCR, TCR-HLA and TCR-CMV co-occurrence, with a repertoire-size bias correction applied to the TCR pairs. False discovery rates were estimated in a later analysis by permuting HLA or CMV assignments 20 times. A later analysis grouped co-occurring TCRs with DBSCAN, adding TCRdist sequence similarity when clustering within HLA-allele-positive subsets. Repertoires with fewer than 30,000 or more than 120,000 public chains, plus five repertoires with anomalous nucleotide sharing, were excluded from co-occurrence clustering. In TCRdb, the immuneACCESS table is reduced to in-frame sequences with V and J assigned. These tables do not hold every clone; where another copy was compared, an unresolved V gene accounts for under half, and the others remain unexplained. V and J calls and clone size are those listed in that table; D and trimming were worked out from the DNA. The sample table holds about 220,000 clones, of which over 60% were seen once. The ten largest clones take up over 0.55% of the sample.

In regard to this clone: It lacks a known antigen. The record has no base qualities; no much larger clone is one base away.

Specimen: PBMCs. This TCR came from a man younger than 30 in good health and CMV-seronegative. Here the chain combines TRBV2 and TRBJ2-5, with a tentative D gene TRBD1 over 6 matching bases. The DNA sequence follows: TGTGCCCTCCACGGAGAGGACAGCCAAGAGACCCAGTACTTC. Its protein product is CALHGEDSQETQYF.